The present entry profiles one T cell receptor (beta chain) with its context. These data originate in a study of blood T cell repertoires in COVID-19. TCRdb's table, derived via immunoSEQ multiplex PCR, lists solely in-frame clones and lacks some. The sample has 430,000 or so clones; roughly 90% are singletons. This CDR3 spans 14 amino acids. Trimming took off 3 bases at V and 5 bases at J, with 13 bases between the two ends. Germline CDR1 SGHNT, CDR2 YENEEA. The study drew participants aged about 18 to 89 years from 20 to 30 US areas. The specimen was PBMCs or T cells enriched from blood (not recorded which). The origin of this receptor is a woman aged 40 to 50 who had recovered from COVID-19. The J gene is TRBJ2-5, the V gene TRBV11-3, with D possibly TRBD2 on 6 matching bases. The CDR3: CASSFFAGWETQYF. For the CDR3, the DNA is TGTGCCAGCAGCTTTTTTGCGGGGTGGGAGACCCAGTACTTC.